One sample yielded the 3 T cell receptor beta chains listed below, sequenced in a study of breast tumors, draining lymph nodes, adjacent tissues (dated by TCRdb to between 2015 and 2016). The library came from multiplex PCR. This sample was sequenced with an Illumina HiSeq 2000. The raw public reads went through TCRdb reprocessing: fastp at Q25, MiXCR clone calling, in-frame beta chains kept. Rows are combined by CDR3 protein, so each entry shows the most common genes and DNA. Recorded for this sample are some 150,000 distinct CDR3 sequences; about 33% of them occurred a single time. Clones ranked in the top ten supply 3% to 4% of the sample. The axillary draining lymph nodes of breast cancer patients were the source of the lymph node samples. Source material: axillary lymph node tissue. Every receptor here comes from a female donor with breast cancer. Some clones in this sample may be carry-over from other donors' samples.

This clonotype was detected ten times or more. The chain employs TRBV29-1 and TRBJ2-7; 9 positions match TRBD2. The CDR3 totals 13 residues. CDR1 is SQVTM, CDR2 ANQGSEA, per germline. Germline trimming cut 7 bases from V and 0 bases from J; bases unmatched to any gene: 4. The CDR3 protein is CSGRTSDSYEQYF. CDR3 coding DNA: TGCAGCGGGAGGACTAGCGACTCCTACGAGCAGTACTTC.

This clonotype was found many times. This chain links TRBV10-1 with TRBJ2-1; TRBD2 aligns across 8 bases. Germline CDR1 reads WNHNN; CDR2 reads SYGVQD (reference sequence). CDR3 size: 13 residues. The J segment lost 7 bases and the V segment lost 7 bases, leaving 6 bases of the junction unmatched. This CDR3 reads CASIGTRRNEQFF. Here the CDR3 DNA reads TGCGCCAGCATCGGGACTAGAAGGAATGAGCAGTTCTTC.

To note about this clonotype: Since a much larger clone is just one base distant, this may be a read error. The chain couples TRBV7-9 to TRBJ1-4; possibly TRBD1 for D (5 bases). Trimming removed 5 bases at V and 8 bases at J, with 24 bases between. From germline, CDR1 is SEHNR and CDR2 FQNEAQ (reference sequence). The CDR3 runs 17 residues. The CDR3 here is CASSEGFPPGSSEKLFF. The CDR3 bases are TGTGCCAGCAGCGAAGGGTTCCCTCCAGGGAGTAGCGAAAAACTGTTTTTT.